The clone carrying this TCR beta chain was counted once. Its matching antigen is unknown. These data belong to a study of blood T cells in healthy people across ages. Study-wide results and caveats: Naive T cell percentage strongly correlated with TCR beta diversity.

Alongside a J-beta primer mix, a sample-barcoded 5' primer served in a second PCR lasting about 7 to 12 cycles. TCRdb called the 5' RACE reads again in MiXCR, with one record for every CDR3 protein. The sample records approximately 1.5 million distinct CDR3 sequences, around 40% being singletons. Germline-derived CDR1 and CDR2 are ENHRY and SYGVKD. V lost 10 bases to trimming and J lost 5 bases, with 20 bases between them. This CDR3 contains 14 residues. It was around 10 milliliters of peripheral blood that were drawn from each donor. The sample was blood. The chain is built from TRBV10-3 and TRBJ2-5; a weak D match, TRBD2 (5 bases). The clonotype comes from a woman younger than 30 in good health. The DNA of the CDR3 is TGTGCCACCAAAGCCGGGATTTACTTTGAGACCCAGTACTTC. Its protein is CATKAGIYFETQYF.